Following are 22 T cell receptor beta chains from one sample sequenced in a study of T cells in Graves' hyperthyroidism and ophthalmopathy. RNA transcripts served as the template for amplifying TCR beta CDR3 regions. Carried out on the TCR CDR3, a first-round RT-PCR used the HTBI primer set. TCRdb recomputed calls from the multiplex PCR reads with MiXCR, one row per CDR3 protein. The sample records hundreds of thousands of distinct CDR3 sequences, 40% to 55% being singletons. The sample taken for sequencing was peripheral blood or thyroid tissue (not recorded which). These receptors were collected from a woman aged 18-29 years with Graves' hyperthyroidism.

The gene calls are TRBV15 and TRBJ1-4; TRBD1 agrees at 7 bases. The CDR3 is made up of 16 amino acids. Germline V gives CDR1 LNHNV, CDR2 YYDKDF (reference sequence). Trimming cost V 0 bases and J 1 base; bases outside gene matches: 2. CDR3 DNA: TGTGCCACCAGCAGAGATCAGGGGGTAACTAATGAAAAACTGTTTTTT. Translated, it gives CATSRDQGVTNEKLFF.

The chain couples TRBV10-3 to TRBJ2-3, with 7 bases that match TRBD2. Germline V gene data show CDR1 as ENHRY and CDR2 as SYGVKD. Unmatched junction bases numbered 8, after V lost 4 bases and J lost 7 bases. CDR3 length: 14 residues. DNA of the CDR3: TGTGCCATCAGTGGACGCGGGAGCATAAATACGCAGTATTTT. This codes for CAISGRGSINTQYF.

This clonotype was found a few times. V and J are TRBV7-8 and TRBJ2-7; 9 bases fit TRBD1. The CDR3 is made up of 15 amino acids. CDR1 is SGHVS, CDR2 FQNEAQ, per germline. V lost 1 base to trimming and J lost 3 bases; unmatched junction nucleotides: 4. For the CDR3, the DNA is TGTGCCAGCAGCTTAGATGGGACAGGGATCTACGAGCAGTACTTC. This encodes CASSLDGTGIYEQYF.

The chain carries TRBV7-2 and TRBJ2-7, with D tentatively TRBD2 (6 bases). CDR1 and CDR2 (germline): SGHTA, FQGNSA. V was shortened by 5 bases and J by 3 bases, with 17 bases between the two germline ends. CDR3 size: 15 residues. The CDR3 spells CASSLIAGTNYEQYF. CDR3 nucleotides: TGTGCCAGCAGCCTGATTGCGGGGACGAACTACGAGCAGTACTTC.

This clonotype was seen only a few times. The rearrangement joins TRBV12-5 to TRBJ2-5; D call uncertain. The germline V and J ends were trimmed by 0 bases and 0 bases, with 11 bases remaining between them. Per the germline V gene, CDR1 is LGHNT and CDR2 is FRNRAP. The CDR3 runs 16 residues. The CDR3 reads CASGLVRRRYQETQYF. CDR3 DNA: TGTGCTAGTGGTTTGGTACGTCGAAGGTACCAAGAGACCCAGTACTTC.

This clonotype appeared many times. The chain combines TRBV24-1 with TRBJ1-5; D is undetermined. Trimming took 0 bases from V and 4 from J, leaving 0 bases between them. Germline V gene sequence: CDR1 KGHDR, CDR2 SFDVKD. This CDR3 region has 12 residues. This chain's CDR3 is CATSDLNQPQHF. The CDR3 nucleotides read TGTGCCACCAGTGATTTGAATCAGCCCCAGCATTTT.

This chain connects TRBV7-2 to TRBJ2-7; 9 positions agree with TRBD2. V was pared by 5 bases and J by 3 bases, with 17 bases of the junction left unmatched. CDR1 SGHTA and CDR2 FQGNSA come from the germline V gene. CDR3 length: 18 amino acids. CDR3 sequence reads: CASSPLRGRGSGSYEQYF. In nucleotides, the CDR3 is TGTGCCAGCAGCCCCTTGCGAGGGCGCGGTAGCGGGAGCTACGAGCAGTACTTC.

To note about this clonotype: One base away lies a much larger clone, so this may be a sequencing read error. The chain employs TRBV10-3 and TRBJ2-2; TRBD1 or TRBD2 may be the D gene (5 bases each). This CDR3 contains 12 residues. Germline V gene data show CDR1 as ENHRY and CDR2 as SYGVKD. The CDR3 loop is CAITEGPGELFF. For the CDR3, the DNA is TGTGCCATCACTGAGGGACCCGGGGAGCTGTTTTTT.

This chain joins TRBV29-1 and TRBJ2-5; 10 nucleotides line up with TRBD1. With the DNA end fitting TRBJ2-7 better, the J assignment may be wrong. This CDR3 has 14 residues. Germline CDR1 SQVTM, CDR2 ANQGSEA. Here the CDR3 reads CSVEGQGFPYEQYF. In DNA form, the CDR3 reads TGCAGCGTCGAGGGACAGGGGTTTCCCTACGAGCAGTACTTC.

The chain couples TRBV24-1 to TRBJ1-2; unclear D gene. CDR3 length equals 11 residues. Deletions cut 9 bases from V and 8 bases from J, with 12 bases between. Germline CDR1 is KGHDR and CDR2 is SFDVKD. CDR3 amino acids: CATGPRRGYTF. DNA for the CDR3: TGTGCCACCGGACCGCGCAGGGGCTACACCTTC.

The rearrangement links TRBV14 to TRBJ2-7; TRBD2 aligns across 11 bases. CDR3 size: 15 residues. With 4 bases clipped from V and 4 bases from J, the junction kept 6 bases outside the gene matches. Germline CDR1 reads SGHDN; CDR2 reads FVKESK. CDR3 region: CASSRSSGRKYEQYF. CDR3 bases: TGTGCCAGCAGCCGCTCTAGCGGGAGGAAGTACGAGCAGTACTTC.

V and J are TRBV2 and TRBJ1-1; 7 bases fit TRBD1. After removal of 6 bases from V and 5 bases from J, the junction contained 3 bases not matched to a gene. The CDR3 loop spans 12 amino acids. CDR1 SNHLY and CDR2 FYNNEI come from the germline V gene. The CDR3 is CASRKQGTEAFF. The CDR3 DNA reads TGTGCCAGCAGAAAACAGGGGACTGAAGCTTTCTTT.

This clonotype was counted many times. The J gene is TRBJ1-5, the V gene TRBV15, with D hard to call. The CDR3 covers 13 residues. Germline values: CDR1 LNHNV, CDR2 YYDKDF (reference sequence). The V end lost 5 bases, the J end lost 0 bases, and 5 bases lay between the germline ends. The CDR3 is CATSGYSNQPQHF. In DNA form, the CDR3 reads TGTGCCACCAGCGGATATAGCAATCAGCCCCAGCATTTT. The complete variable domain, with remaining parts taken from reference TRBV15 and TRBJ1-5, reads DAMVIQNPRYQVTQFGKPVTLSCSQTLNHNVMYWYQQKSSQAPKLLFHYYDKDFNNEADTPDNFQSRRPNTSFCFLDIRSPGLGDTAMYLCATSGYSNQPQHFGDGTRLSIL.

This clonotype was counted ten times or more. This rearrangement joins TRBV7-2 to TRBJ1-2, with D possibly being TRBD1 (6 bases). V lost 2 bases and J lost 7, with 11 bases in between. CDR3 length: 13 residues. Looked up from germline, CDR1 is SGHTA and CDR2 is FQGNSA. The CDR3 reads CASSLYRASGYTF. CDR3 coding DNA: TGTGCCAGCAGCTTATACAGGGCCAGTGGCTACACCTTC.

The chain couples TRBV7-3 to TRBJ2-5; 7 positions agree with TRBD1. The CDR3 is made up of 15 amino acids. Germline CDR1 is SGHTA and CDR2 is FQGTGA. V shed 5 bases, J shed 5 bases, and the junction held 11 bases outside the gene matches. The CDR3 nucleotides read TGTGCCAGCAGCCATCGGGACAGTTGGGAGGAGACCCAGTACTTC. Encoded protein: CASSHRDSWEETQYF.

The V and J genes are TRBV9 and TRBJ1-3, with D possibly TRBD1 on 6 matching bases. Germline loops: CDR1 SGDLS, CDR2 YYNGEE. Trimming removed 4 bases at V and 5 bases at J, with 13 bases between. The CDR3 totals 14 residues. CDR3 nucleotide sequence: TGTGCCAGCAGCCGTCGACAGGAAAGAAACACCATATATTTT. Translated: CASSRRQERNTIYF. Full variable domain (outside the CDR3, taken from reference TRBV9 and TRBJ1-3): DSGVTQTPKHLITATGQRVTLRCSPRSGDLSVYWYQQSLDQGLQFLIQYYNGEERAKGNILERFSAQQFPDLHSELNLSSLELGDSALYFCASSRRQERNTIYFGEGSWLTVV.

Comment on this clonotype: Compared with germline, one end of the junction differs, possibly owing to a read error. The CDR3 here is CASSASDREPYEQYF. CDR3 nucleotides: TGTGCCAGCAGTGCTTCGGACAGGGAACCCTACGAGCAGTACTTC. J is TRBJ2-7 and V is TRBV10-3; 8 bases align to TRBD1. CDR1 ENHRY and CDR2 SYGVKD come from the germline V gene. CDR3 length equals 15 residues.

The chain employs TRBV25-1 and TRBJ1-2; no definite D call. The germline V gene encodes CDR1 MGHDK and CDR2 SYGVNS. The CDR3 totals 14 residues. V gave up 5 bases and J gave up 1 base, with 11 bases separating them. The CDR3 here is CASSTTGLNYGYTF. The DNA of the CDR3 is TGTGCCAGCAGTACAACTGGGCTTAACTATGGCTACACCTTC.

This clonotype was recorded at least ten times. The chain carries TRBV24-1 and TRBJ1-1; 8 bases match TRBD1. CDR3 length: 14 amino acids. The germline CDR1 and CDR2 sequences are KGHDR and SFDVKD. Trimming cost V 2 bases and J 5 bases; bases outside gene matches: 3. The CDR3: CATSDSRGRTEAFF. The CDR3 nucleotides are TGTGCCACCAGTGATTCCAGGGGGCGGACTGAAGCTTTCTTT.

This clonotype was counted only a few times. J is TRBJ2-7 and V is TRBV12-3 or TRBV12-4; D is tentatively TRBD1 or TRBD2 (5 bases each). V lost 5 bases and J lost 3, with 11 bases in between. The CDR3 consists of 13 residues. This chain's CDR3 is CASSPGTLYEQYF. The CDR3 DNA reads TGTGCCAGCAGTCCCGGGACCCTCTACGAGCAGTACTTC.

This clonotype was seen more than once but under ten times. This sequence joins TRBV13 and TRBJ1-2; the D gene is possibly TRBD1 (6 bases). Trimming left V 2 bases short and J 7 bases short, with 14 bases between. CDR1 PRHDT and CDR2 FYEKMQ come from the germline V gene (reference sequence). The CDR3 is made up of 14 amino acids. The CDR3 loop is CASSLWGQGGGYTF. The CDR3 region has the DNA TGTGCCAGCAGCTTATGGGGACAAGGAGGTGGCTACACCTTC.

The V gene is TRBV14, the J gene TRBJ2-7; D ambiguous. V was pared by 1 base and J by 3 bases, with 7 bases between. Germline assignment: CDR1 SGHDN and CDR2 FVKESK. The CDR3 has 13 residues. CDR3 in amino acids: CASSQGVFYEQYF. In DNA, the CDR3 is TGTGCCAGCAGCCAAGGGGTTTTCTACGAGCAGTACTTC.